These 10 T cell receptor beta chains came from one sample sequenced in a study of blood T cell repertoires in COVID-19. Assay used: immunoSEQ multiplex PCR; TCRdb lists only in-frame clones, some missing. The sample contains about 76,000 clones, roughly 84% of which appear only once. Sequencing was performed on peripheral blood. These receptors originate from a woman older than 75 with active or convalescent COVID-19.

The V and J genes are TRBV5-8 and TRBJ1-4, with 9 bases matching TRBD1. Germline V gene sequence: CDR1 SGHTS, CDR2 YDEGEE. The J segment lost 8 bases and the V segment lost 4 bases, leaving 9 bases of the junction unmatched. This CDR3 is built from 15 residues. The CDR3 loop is CASSVFRDRAEKLFF. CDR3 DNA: TGTGCCAGCAGCGTTTTCCGGGACAGGGCGGAAAAACTGTTTTTT.

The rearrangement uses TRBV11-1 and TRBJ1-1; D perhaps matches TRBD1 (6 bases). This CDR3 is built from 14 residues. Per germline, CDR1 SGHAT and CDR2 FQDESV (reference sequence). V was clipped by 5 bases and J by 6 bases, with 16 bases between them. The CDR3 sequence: CASSAYRVSAEAFF. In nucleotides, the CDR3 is TGTGCCAGCAGCGCATACAGGGTTAGCGCTGAAGCTTTCTTT.

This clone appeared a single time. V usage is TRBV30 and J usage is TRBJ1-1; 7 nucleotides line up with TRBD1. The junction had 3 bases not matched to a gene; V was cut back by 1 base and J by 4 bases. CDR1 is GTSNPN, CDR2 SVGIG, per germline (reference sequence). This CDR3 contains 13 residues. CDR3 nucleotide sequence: TGTGCCTGGAGTGGGGACAGTTTCACTGAAGCTTTCTTT. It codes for CAWSGDSFTEAFF.

CDR3: CASSTPTLKTSGGPKDNEQFF. CDR3 nucleotide sequence: TGTGCCAGTAGTACACCTACTTTGAAGACTAGCGGGGGGCCTAAGGACAATGAGCAGTTCTTC. This chain uses TRBV19 with TRBJ2-1, with 13 bases identical to TRBD2. The V gene's germline CDR1 is LNHDA and CDR2 SQIVND (reference sequence). The CDR3 has 21 amino acids. V shed 4 bases, J shed 5 bases, and the junction held 20 bases outside the gene matches.

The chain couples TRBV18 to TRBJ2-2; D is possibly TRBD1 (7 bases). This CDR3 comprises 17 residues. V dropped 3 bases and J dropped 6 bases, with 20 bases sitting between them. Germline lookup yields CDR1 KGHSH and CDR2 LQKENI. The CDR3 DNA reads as TGTGCCAGCTCACCCCAACGGAGGGGGCGCTCGGCCGGGGAGCTGTTTTTT. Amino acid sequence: CASSPQRRGRSAGELFF.

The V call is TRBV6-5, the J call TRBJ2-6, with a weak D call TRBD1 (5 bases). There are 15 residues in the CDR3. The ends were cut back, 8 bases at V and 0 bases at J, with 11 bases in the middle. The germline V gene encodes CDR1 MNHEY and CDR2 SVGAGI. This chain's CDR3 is CASVDSHSGANVLTF. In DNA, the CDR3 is TGTGCCAGCGTCGACAGCCACTCTGGGGCCAACGTCCTGACTTTC.

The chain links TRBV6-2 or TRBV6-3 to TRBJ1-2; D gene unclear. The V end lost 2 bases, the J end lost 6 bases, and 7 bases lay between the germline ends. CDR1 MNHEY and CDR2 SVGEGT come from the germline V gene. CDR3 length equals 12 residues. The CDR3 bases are TGTGCCAGCAGTTACGGGCGGGATGGCTACACCTTC. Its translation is CASSYGRDGYTF.

This chain's CDR3 is CASRNHSQYRATQETQYF. For the CDR3, the DNA is TGTGCCAGCCGAAACCATTCCCAATACAGGGCCACACAAGAGACCCAGTACTTC. The V call is TRBV21-1, the J call TRBJ2-5; the table calls TRBD1, which could not be checked here. TRBV21-1 represents a pseudogene. The CDR3 length is 18 residues.

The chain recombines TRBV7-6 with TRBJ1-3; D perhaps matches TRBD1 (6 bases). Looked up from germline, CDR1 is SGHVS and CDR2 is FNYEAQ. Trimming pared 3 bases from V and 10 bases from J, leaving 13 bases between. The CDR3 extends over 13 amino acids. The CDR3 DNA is TGTGCCAGCAGCTTGGCGGACCAGGGGACCATATATTTT. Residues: CASSLADQGTIYF.

The CDR3 sequence is CAISEGGSSYEQYF. CDR3 nucleotide sequence: TGTGCCATCAGTGAGGGCGGAAGCTCCTACGAGCAGTACTTC. The chain has TRBV10-3 and TRBJ2-7; D not resolved. V was clipped by 2 bases and J by 0 bases, with 8 bases between them. The germline gives CDR1 ENHRY, CDR2 SYGVKD. The CDR3 runs to 14 residues.